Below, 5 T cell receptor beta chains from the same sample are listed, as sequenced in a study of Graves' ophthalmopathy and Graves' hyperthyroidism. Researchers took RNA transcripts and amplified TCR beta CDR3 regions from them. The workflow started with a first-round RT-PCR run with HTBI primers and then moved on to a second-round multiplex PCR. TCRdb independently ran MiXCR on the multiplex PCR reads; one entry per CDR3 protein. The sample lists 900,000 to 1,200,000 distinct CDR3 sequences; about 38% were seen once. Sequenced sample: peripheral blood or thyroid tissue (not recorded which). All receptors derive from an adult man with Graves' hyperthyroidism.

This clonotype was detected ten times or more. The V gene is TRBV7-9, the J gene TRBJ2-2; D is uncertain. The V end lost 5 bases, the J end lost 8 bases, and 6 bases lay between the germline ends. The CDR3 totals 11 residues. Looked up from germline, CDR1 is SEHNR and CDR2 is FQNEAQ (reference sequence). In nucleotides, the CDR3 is TGTGCCAGCAGCAGTAGTGGGGAGCTGTTTTTT. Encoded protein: CASSSSGELFF.

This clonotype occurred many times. CDR3 in amino acids: CSARDWSRGSNQPQHF. CDR3 in DNA: TGCAGTGCTAGAGATTGGTCCAGGGGCTCCAATCAGCCCCAGCATTTT. The chain recombines TRBV20-1 with TRBJ1-5; maybe TRBD1 (6 bases). Trimming took 0 bases from V and 3 from J, leaving 15 bases between them. The CDR3 runs 16 residues. Germline V CDR1 and CDR2: DFQATT, SNEGSKA (reference sequence).

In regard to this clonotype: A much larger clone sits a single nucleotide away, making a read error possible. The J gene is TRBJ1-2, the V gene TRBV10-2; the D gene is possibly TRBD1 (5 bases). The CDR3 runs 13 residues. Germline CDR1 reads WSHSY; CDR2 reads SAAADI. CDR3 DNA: TGTGCCAGCAGTATACAGGATAACTATGGCTACACCTTC. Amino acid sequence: CASSIQDNYGYTF.

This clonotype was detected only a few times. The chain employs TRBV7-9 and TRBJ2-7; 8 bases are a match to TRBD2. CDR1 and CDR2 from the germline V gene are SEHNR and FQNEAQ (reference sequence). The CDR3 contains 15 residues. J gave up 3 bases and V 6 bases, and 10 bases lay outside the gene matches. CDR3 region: CASRHTGGGGYEQYF. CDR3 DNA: TGTGCCAGCAGGCATACCGGGGGGGGGGGCTACGAGCAGTACTTC.

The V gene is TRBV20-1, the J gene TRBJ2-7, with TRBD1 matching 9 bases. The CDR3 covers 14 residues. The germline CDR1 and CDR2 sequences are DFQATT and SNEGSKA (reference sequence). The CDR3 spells CSVAAGQGAHEQYF. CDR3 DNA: TGCAGCGTCGCGGCGGGACAGGGCGCCCACGAGCAGTACTTC.